The clone carrying this T cell receptor beta chain was detected a few times. The CDR3 contains 15 residues. Looked up from germline, CDR1 is SGHTA and CDR2 is FQGNSA. V shed 5 bases, J shed 6 bases, and the junction held 8 bases outside the gene matches. The sample is drawn from a study of blood T cell repertoires in COVID-19. This table comes from immunoSEQ multiplex PCR, and its TCRdb copy is limited to in-frame clones, with some not included. The sample shows some 250,000 clones, approximately 86% of them seen only once. This chain joins TRBV7-2 and TRBJ2-7; 12 bases line up with TRBD2. Sample: peripheral blood. The TCR originated in a woman in her thirties with acute or convalescent COVID-19. CDR3 sequence: CASSPGLAGLVEQYF. CDR3 DNA: TGTGCCAGCAGCCCAGGACTAGCGGGGCTCGTCGAGCAGTACTTC.